Sequencing of this T cell receptor beta chain was carried out in a study of blood T cell repertoires in COVID-19. Study-wide context: Researchers got acute and convalescent COVID-19 samples from the United States, Italy and Spain. T cells, B-cell-depleted T cells, or PBMCs provided the cDNA or gDNA that served as material.

V gave up 1 base and J gave up 3 bases, with 14 bases separating them. Germline V CDR1 and CDR2: SGHNT, YYREEE (reference sequence). CDR3 length: 16 residues. The assay was immunoSEQ multiplex PCR, and TCRdb's table has in-frame clones only and misses some. The top ten clones hold 5.5% to 7.5% of a sample with 150,000 to 200,000 clones, about nine tenths of them seen once. Sequencing used peripheral blood. The rearrangement links TRBV5-4 to TRBJ2-1, with D tentatively TRBD1 (6 bases). This TCR was recovered from a man aged 40-50 years with acute or convalescent COVID-19. CDR3 sequence: CASSLRTGNDYNEQFF. DNA for the CDR3: TGTGCCAGCAGCTTGAGAACAGGGAACGACTACAATGAGCAGTTCTTC.